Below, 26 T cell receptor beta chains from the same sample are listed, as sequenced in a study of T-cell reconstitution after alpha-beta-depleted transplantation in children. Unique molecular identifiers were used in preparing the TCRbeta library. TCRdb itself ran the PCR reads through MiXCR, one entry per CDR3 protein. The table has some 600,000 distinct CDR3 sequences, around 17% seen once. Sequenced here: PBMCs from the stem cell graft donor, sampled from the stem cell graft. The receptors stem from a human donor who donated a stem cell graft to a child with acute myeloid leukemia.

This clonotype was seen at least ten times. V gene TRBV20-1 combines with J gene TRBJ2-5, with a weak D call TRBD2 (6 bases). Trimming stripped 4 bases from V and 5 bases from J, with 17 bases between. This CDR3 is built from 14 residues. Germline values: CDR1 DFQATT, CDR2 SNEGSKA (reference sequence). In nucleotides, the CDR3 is TGCAGTGCTAAAGGACTACCCAACCCGGAGACCCAGTACTTC. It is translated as CSAKGLPNPETQYF.

The chain's CDR3 is CASSLSVAGASTGELFF. The CDR3 DNA follows: TGTGCCAGCAGCTTATCGGTAGCGGGAGCGAGCACCGGGGAGCTGTTTTTT. The chain recombines TRBV7-2 with TRBJ2-2; 9 bases match TRBD2. The CDR3 sequence is 17 residues long. The germline gives CDR1 SGHTA, CDR2 FQGNSA. V dropped 2 bases and J dropped 4; count of bases not matched to a gene: 8.

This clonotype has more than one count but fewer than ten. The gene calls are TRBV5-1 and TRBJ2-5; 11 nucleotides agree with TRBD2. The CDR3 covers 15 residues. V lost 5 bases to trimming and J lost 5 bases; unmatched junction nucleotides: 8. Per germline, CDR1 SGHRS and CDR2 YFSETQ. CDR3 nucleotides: TGCGCCAGCAGTCCCAGACTAGCGGGGATGGAGACCCAGTACTTC. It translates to CASSPRLAGMETQYF.

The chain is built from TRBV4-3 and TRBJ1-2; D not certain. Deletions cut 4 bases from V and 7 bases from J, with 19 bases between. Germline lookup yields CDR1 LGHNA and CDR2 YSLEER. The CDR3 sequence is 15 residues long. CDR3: CASSPTSGSPSGYTF. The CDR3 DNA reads TGCGCCAGCAGCCCCACTTCTGGATCCCCCTCTGGCTACACCTTC.

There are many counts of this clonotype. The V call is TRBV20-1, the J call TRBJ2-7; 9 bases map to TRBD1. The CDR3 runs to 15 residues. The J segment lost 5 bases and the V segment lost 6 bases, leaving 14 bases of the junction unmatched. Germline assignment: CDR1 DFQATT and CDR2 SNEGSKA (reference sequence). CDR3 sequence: CSARRQGEELNEQYF. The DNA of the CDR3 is TGCAGTGCCCGTCGACAGGGGGAGGAGTTGAACGAGCAGTACTTC.

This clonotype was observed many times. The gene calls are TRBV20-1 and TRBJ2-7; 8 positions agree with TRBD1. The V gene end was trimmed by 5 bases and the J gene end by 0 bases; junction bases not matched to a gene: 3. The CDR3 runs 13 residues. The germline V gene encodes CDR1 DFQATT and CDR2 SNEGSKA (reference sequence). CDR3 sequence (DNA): TGCAGTGCTTGGACAGGGAGCTCCTACGAGCAGTACTTC. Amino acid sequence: CSAWTGSSYEQYF.

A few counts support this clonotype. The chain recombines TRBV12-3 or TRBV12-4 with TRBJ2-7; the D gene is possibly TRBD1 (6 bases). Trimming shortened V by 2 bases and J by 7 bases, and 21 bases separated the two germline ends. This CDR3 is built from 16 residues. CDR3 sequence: CASSLSAGAVSREQYV. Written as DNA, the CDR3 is TGTGCCAGCAGTTTATCCGCAGGGGCGGTTTCGAGGGAGCAGTACGTC.

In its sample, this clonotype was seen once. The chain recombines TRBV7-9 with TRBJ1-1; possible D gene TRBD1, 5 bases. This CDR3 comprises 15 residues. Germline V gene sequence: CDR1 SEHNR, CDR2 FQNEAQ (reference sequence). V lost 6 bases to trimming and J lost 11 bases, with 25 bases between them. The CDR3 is CASSFRDYNPEEAFF. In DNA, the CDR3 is TGTGCCAGCAGTTTCCGGGACTATAATCCTGAAGAGGCTTTCTTT.

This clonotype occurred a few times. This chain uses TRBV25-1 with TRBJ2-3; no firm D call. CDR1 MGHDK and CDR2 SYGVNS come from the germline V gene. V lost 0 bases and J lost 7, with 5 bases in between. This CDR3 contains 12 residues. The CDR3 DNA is TGTGCCAGCAGTGAATATCCGAATACGCAGTATTTT. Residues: CASSEYPNTQYF.

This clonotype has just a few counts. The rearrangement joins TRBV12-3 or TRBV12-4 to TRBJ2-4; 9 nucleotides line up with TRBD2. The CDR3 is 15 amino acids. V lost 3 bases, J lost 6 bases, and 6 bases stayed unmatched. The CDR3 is CASSFHLLAGNIQYF. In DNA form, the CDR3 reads TGTGCCAGCAGTTTCCATTTACTAGCGGGAAACATTCAGTACTTC.

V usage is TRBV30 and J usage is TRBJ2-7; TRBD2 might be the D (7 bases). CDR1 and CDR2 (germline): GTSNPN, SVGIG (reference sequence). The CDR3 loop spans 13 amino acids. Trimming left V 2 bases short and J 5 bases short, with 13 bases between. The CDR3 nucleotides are TGTGCCTGGAGTAGGGGGGGCGGGAACGAGCAGTACTTC. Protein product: CAWSRGGGNEQYF. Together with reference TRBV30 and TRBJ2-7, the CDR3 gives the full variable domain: SQTIHQWPATLVQPVGSPLSLECTVEGTSNPNLYWYRQAAGRGLQLLFYSVGIGQISSEVPQNLSASRPQDRQFILSSKKLLLSDSGFYLCAWSRGGGNEQYFGPGTRLTVT.

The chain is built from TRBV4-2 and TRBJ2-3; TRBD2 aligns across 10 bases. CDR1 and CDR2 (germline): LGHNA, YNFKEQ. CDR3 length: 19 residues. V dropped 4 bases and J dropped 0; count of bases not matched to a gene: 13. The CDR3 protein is CASSPSSLAGALSTDTQYF. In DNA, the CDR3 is TGTGCCAGCAGCCCAAGTAGCCTAGCGGGGGCACTGAGCACAGATACGCAGTATTTT.

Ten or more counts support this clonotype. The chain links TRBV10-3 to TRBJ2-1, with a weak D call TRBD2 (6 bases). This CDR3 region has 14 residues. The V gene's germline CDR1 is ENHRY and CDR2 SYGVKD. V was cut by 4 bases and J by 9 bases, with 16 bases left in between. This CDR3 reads CAISVETSFSEQFF. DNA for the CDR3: TGTGCCATCAGTGTCGAGACTAGTTTTTCTGAGCAGTTCTTC.

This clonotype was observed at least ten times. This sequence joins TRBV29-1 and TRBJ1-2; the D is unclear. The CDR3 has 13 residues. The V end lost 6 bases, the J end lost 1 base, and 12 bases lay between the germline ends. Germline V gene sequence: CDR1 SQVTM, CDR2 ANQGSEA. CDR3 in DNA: TGCAGCGTCGAATCAGGAAATAACTATGGCTACACCTTC. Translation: CSVESGNNYGYTF.

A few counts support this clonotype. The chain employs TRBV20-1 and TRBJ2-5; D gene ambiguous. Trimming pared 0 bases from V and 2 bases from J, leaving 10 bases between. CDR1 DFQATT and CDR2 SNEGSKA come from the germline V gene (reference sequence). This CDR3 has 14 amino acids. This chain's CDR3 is CSARDFKPQETQYF. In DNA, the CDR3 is TGCAGTGCTAGAGATTTCAAGCCTCAAGAGACCCAGTACTTC.

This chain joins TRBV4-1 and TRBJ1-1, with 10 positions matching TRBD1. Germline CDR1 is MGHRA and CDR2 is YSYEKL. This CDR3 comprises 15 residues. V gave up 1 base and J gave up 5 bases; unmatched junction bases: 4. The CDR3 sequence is CASSQVGQGTTEAFF. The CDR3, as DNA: TGCGCCAGCAGCCAAGTGGGACAGGGGACAACTGAAGCTTTCTTT.

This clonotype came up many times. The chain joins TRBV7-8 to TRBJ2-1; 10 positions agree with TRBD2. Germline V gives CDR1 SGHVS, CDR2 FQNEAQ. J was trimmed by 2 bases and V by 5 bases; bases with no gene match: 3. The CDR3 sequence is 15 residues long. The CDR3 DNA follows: TGTGCCAGCAGCGCTACTAGCGGGGCCTACAATGAGCAGTTCTTC. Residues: CASSATSGAYNEQFF.

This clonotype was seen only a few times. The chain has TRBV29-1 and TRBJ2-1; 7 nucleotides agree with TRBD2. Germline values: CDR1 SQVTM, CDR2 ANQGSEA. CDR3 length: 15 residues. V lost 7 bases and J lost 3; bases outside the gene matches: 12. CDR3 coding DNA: TGCAGCGAAAAAACAAAACGGGGGGTCTACAATGAGCAGTTCTTC. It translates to CSEKTKRGVYNEQFF.

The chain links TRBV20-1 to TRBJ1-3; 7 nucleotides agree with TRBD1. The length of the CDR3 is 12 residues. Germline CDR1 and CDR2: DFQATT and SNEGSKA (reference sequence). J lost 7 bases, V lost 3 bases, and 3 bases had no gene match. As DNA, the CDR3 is TGCAGTGCTAGGTTACAGGGGAACACCATATATTTT. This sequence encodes CSARLQGNTIYF.

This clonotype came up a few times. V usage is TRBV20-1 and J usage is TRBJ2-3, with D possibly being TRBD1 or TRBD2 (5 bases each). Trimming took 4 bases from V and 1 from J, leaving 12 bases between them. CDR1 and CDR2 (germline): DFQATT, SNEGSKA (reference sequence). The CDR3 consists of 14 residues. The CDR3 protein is CSATTRGRTDTQYF. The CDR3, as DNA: TGCAGTGCTACTACCCGGGGCCGCACAGATACGCAGTATTTT.

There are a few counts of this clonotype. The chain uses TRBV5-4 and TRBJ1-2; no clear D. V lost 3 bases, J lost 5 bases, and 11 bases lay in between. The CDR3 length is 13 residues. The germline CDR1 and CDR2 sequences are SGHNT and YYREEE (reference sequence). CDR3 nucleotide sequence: TGTGCCAGCAGCTCGGTAATTGAGTATGGCTACACCTTC. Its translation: CASSSVIEYGYTF. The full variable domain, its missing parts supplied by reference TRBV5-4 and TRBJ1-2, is ETGVTQSPTHLIKTRGQQVTLRCSSQSGHNTVSWYQQALGQGPQFIFQYYREEENGRGNFPPRFSGLQFPNYSSELNVNALELDDSALYLCASSSVIEYGYTFGSGTRLTVV.

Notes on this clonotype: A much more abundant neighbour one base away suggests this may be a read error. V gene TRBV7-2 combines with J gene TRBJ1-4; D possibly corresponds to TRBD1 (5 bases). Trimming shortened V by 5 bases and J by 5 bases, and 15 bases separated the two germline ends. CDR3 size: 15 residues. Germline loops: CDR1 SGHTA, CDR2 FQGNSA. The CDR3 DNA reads TGTGCCAGCAGCCCAGACCAGGGTCGCAATGAAAAACTGTTTTTT. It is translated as CASSPDQGRNEKLFF. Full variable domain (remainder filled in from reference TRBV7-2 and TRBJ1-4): GAGVSQSPSNKVTEKGKDVELRCDPISGHTALYWYRQSLGQGLEFLIYFQGNSAPDKSGLPSDRFSAERTGGSVSTLTIQRTQQEDSAVYLCASSPDQGRNEKLFFGSGTQLSVL.

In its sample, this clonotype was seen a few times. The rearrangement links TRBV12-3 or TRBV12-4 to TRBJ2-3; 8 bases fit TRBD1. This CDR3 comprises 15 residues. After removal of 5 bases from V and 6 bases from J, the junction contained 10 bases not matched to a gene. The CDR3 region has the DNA TGTGCCAGCAGTCCGGACAGGGAGTTATTTGATACGCAGTATTTT. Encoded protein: CASSPDRELFDTQYF.

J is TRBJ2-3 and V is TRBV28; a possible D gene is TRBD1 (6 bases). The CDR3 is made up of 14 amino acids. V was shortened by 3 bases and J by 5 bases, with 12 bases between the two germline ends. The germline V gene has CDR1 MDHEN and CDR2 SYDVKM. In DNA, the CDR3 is TGTGCCAGCAGTTTTTTACAGGGAAGAGATACGCAGTATTTT. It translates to CASSFLQGRDTQYF.

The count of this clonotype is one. The CDR3 spells CASSSQSSYEQYV. DNA for the CDR3: TGTGCCAGCAGCTCCCAGAGCTCCTACGAGCAGTACGTC. The rearrangement links TRBV5-5 to TRBJ2-7; D is undetermined. The V end was cut by 3 bases, the J end by 0 bases, with 7 bases between. This CDR3 contains 13 residues. Germline V gene data show CDR1 as SGHKS and CDR2 as YYEKEE (reference sequence).

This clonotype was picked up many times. Here the CDR3 reads CSARGVPGYTF. The CDR3 coding sequence is TGCAGTGCTAGGGGAGTACCTGGCTACACCTTC. V gene TRBV20-1 combines with J gene TRBJ1-2; D uncertain. Trimming removed 3 bases from V and 7 bases from J, with 9 bases in between. CDR1 is DFQATT, CDR2 SNEGSKA, per germline (reference sequence). The CDR3 spans 11 residues.